This T cell receptor (beta chain) is drawn from a study of cytomegalovirus exposure and HLA in healthy donors. Germline V CDR1 and CDR2: SQVTM, ANQGSEA. V lost 4 bases to trimming and J lost 7 bases, with 11 bases between them. The CDR3 loop spans 12 amino acids. A multiplex PCR was run with 60 Vbeta primers and 13 Jbeta primers. Sequencing used immunoSEQ multiplex PCR; TCRdb keeps in-frame clones, though not all of them. This sample's clone table lists tens of thousands of clones. The sequencing input was PBMCs. The source of this sequence is a male donor in good health and CMV-seropositive. The chain combines TRBV29-1 with TRBJ1-5, with a weak D call TRBD1 (5 bases). This CDR3 reads CSVVDKGQPQHF. The CDR3 coding sequence is TGCAGCGTTGTCGACAAGGGGCAGCCCCAGCATTTT.